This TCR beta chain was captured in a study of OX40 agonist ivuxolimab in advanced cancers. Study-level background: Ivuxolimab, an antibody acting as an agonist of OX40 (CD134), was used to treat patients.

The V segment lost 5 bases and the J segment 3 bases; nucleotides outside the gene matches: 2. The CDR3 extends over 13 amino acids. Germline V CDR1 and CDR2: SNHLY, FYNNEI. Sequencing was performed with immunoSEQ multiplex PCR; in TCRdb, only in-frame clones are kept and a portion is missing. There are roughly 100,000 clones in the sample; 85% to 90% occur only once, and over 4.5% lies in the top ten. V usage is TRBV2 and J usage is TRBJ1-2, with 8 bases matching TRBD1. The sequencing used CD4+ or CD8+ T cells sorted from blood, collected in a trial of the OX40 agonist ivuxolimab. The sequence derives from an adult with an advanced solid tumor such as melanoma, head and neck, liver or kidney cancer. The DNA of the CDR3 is TGTGCCAGCAGTTACAGGGGGGACTATGGCTACACCTTC. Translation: CASSYRGDYGYTF. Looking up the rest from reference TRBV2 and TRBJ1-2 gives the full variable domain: EPEVTQTPSHQVTQMGQEVILRCVPISNHLYFYWYRQILGQKVEFLVSFYNNEISEKSEIFDDQFSVERPDGSNFTLKIRSTKLEDSAMYFCASSYRGDYGYTFGSGTRLTVV.